This T cell receptor beta chain was sequenced during a study of patients and donors after allogeneic stem cell transplantation. Trimming pared 8 bases from V and 3 bases from J, leaving 19 bases between. Germline CDR1 and CDR2: MNHEY and SMNVEV (reference sequence). The CDR3 has 15 amino acids. There are many counts of this clonotype. TCRdb recomputed calls from the RT-PCR reads with MiXCR, one row per CDR3 protein. The sample carries roughly 9,900 distinct CDR3 sequences, about 6% recorded once. The genes are TRBV27 and TRBJ2-5, with D perhaps assigned TRBD1 or TRBD2 (5 bases each). This clonotype was sampled from a human donor who was either an allogeneic HSCT recipient or a stem cell or donor lymphocyte infusion donor (not recorded which). It is not recorded whose cells these are; they may come from a transplant donor. Sequencing input: blood, either unsorted or a sorted T cell fraction (not recorded which). The CDR3 DNA is TGTGCCAGCGGGTCCCTAGGGGCAGCGGAAGAGACCCAGTACTTC. Translation: CASGSLGAAEETQYF.